There are a few counts of the clone carrying this TCR beta chain. Antigen unknown. Pooling was applied to second doses at about 4 or about 12 weeks. The sample originates from a study of T cell responses to AZD1222 COVID-19 vaccine. General observations from the study: Only 6 or 7 individuals given AZD1222 were seropositive at baseline.

This table comes from immunoSEQ multiplex PCR, and its TCRdb copy is limited to in-frame clones, with some not included. The sample includes more than 120,000 clones, roughly 84% of them seen just once. The TCR originated in an adult who received the AZD1222 COVID-19 vaccine. The input for sequencing was peripheral blood, taken 28 days after the second AZD1222 dose.

CDR3 bases: TGTGCCAGCAGTTACTCAGGGGGGCCGACCTACGAGCAGTACTTC. Its translation: CASSYSGGPTYEQYF. The chain employs TRBV6-5 and TRBJ2-7, with D perhaps given as TRBD1 or TRBD2 (6 bases each). CDR3 length: 15 residues. The V end lost 0 bases, the J end lost 2 bases, and 11 bases lay between the germline ends. Germline lookup yields CDR1 MNHEY and CDR2 SVGAGI.